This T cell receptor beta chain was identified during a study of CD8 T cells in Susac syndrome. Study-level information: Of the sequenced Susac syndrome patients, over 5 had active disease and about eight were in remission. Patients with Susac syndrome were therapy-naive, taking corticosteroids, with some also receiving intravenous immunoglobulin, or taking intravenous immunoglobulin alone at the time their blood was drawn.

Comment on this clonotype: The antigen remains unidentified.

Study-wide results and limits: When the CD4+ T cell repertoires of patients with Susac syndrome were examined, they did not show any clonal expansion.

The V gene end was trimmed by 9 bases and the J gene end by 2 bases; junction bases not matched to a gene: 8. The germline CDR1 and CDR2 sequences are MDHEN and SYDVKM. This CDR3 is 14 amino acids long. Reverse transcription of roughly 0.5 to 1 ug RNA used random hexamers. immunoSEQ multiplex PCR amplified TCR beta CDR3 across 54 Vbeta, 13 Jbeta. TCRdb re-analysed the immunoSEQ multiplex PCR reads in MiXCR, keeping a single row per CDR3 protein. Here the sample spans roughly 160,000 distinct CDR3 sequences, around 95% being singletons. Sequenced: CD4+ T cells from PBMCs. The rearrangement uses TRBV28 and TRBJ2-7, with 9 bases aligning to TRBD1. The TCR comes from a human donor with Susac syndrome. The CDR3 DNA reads TGTGCCAGTGAGGGACAGGGCTTTCCCTACGAGCAGTACTTC. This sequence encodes CASEGQGFPYEQYF.